The 12 T cell receptor beta chains below all came from one sample that was sequenced in a study of shared clonotypes between healthy human individuals. Positively selected for CCR7, the CD45RO-negative cells used as naive CD8 cells excluded terminally differentiated effector memory CD45RA+ cells. Produced via immunoSEQ multiplex PCR; TCRdb's table is partial and in-frame only. The sample yields some 2 million clones, just under 95% seen once. The specimen was naive CD8+ T cells sorted from blood. These receptors were taken from a man aged 18 to 35 in good health.

This chain links TRBV7-9 with TRBJ1-3; 12 nucleotides agree with TRBD1. Germline V gives CDR1 SEHNR, CDR2 FQNEAQ (reference sequence). CDR3 size: 18 residues. V lost 2 bases and J lost 7; bases outside the gene matches: 12. The CDR3 loop is CASSLSPGQGALENTIYF. The CDR3 nucleotides are TGTGCCAGCAGCTTATCTCCGGGACAGGGGGCGCTGGAGAACACCATATATTTT.

A remark on this clone: This CDR3 is also generated by other DNA sequences in the sample. The chain employs TRBV6-6 and TRBJ2-7; D gene ambiguous. The CDR3 spans 11 residues. V lost 9 bases, J lost 0 bases, and 6 bases lay in between. From germline, CDR1 is MNHNY and CDR2 SVGAGI (reference sequence). The DNA of the CDR3 is TGTGCCAGTTCAGTCTCCTACGAGCAGTACTTC. Residues: CASSVSYEQYF.

The CDR3 is CASSSGANTEAFF. CDR3 nucleotide sequence: TGTGCCAGCAGCTCGGGGGCTAACACTGAAGCTTTCTTT. The genes are TRBV7-9 and TRBJ1-1; tentatively, D is TRBD1 (6 bases). The V end was cut by 4 bases, the J end by 2 bases, with 8 bases between. Germline CDR1 and CDR2: SEHNR and FQNEAQ (reference sequence). The CDR3 has 13 amino acids. Variable domain in full (rest from reference TRBV7-9 and TRBJ1-1): DTGVSQNPRHKITKRGQNVTFRCDPISEHNRLYWYRQTLGQGPEFLTYFQNEAQLEKSRLLSDRFSAERPKGSFSTLEIQRTEQGDSAMYLCASSSGANTEAFFGQGTRLTVV.

V is TRBV2 and J is TRBJ2-1, with 10 bases that match TRBD1. Unmatched junction bases numbered 7, after V lost 6 bases and J lost 8 bases. Germline V CDR1 and CDR2: SNHLY, FYNNEI. The CDR3 length is 14 residues. The CDR3 region has the DNA TGTGCCAGCAGGCCGGGACAGGGGACCGATGAGCAGTTCTTC. Its protein is CASRPGQGTDEQFF.

A word on this clone: The junction departs from germline at one end; a sequencing error may be responsible. This chain joins TRBV7-7 and TRBJ2-5; TRBD1 aligns across 10 bases. The germline V gene encodes CDR1 SSHAT and CDR2 FNYEAQ (reference sequence). CDR3 length: 15 residues. This chain's CDR3 is CASSLGTGEGETQYF. CDR3 nucleotides: TGTGCTAGCAGCTTGGGGACAGGGGAGGGTGAGACCCAGTACTTC.

The gene calls are TRBV5-8 and TRBJ1-1; 8 bases fit TRBD1. The V gene end was trimmed by 7 bases and the J gene end by 6 bases; junction bases not matched to a gene: 8. The CDR3 spans 13 residues. Germline V gene lookup returns CDR1 SGHTS and CDR2 YDEGEE. The CDR3: CASFRTGHPEAFF. The CDR3 DNA reads TGTGCCAGCTTTCGGACAGGGCATCCTGAAGCTTTCTTT.

This sequence joins TRBV18 and TRBJ1-1, with unresolved D. The CDR3 spans 14 residues. Trimming removed 0 bases from V and 4 bases from J, with 9 bases in between. Looked up from germline, CDR1 is KGHSH and CDR2 is LQKENI. The CDR3 nucleotides read TGTGCCAGCTCACCACCGGATGGTTTCACTGAAGCTTTCTTT. The encoded protein is CASSPPDGFTEAFF.

The V call is TRBV7-3, the J call TRBJ2-6; tentatively, D is TRBD1 (5 bases). V was pared by 4 bases and J by 2 bases, with 9 bases between. The CDR3 runs to 15 residues. The germline gives CDR1 SGHTA, CDR2 FQGTGA. In DNA, the CDR3 is TGTGCCAGCAGCTCTAGGGGCCCTGGGGCCAACGTCCTGACTTTC. Protein product: CASSSRGPGANVLTF.

The chain uses TRBV10-1 and TRBJ2-1, with 7 bases lining up with TRBD2. This CDR3 is built from 14 residues. Germline V lookup: CDR1 WNHNN, CDR2 SYGVQD (reference sequence). The V and J ends lost 2 bases and 8 bases, in that order; junction bases with no gene match: 6. The CDR3 DNA reads as TGCGCCAGCAGTGAGCGGGAGGCCGGATATGAGCAGTTCTTC. It codes for CASSEREAGYEQFF.

The rearrangement uses TRBV7-9 and TRBJ1-1; the match to TRBD1 covers 7 bases. The CDR3 has 14 residues. Germline trimming cut 5 bases from V and 8 bases from J; bases unmatched to any gene: 11. Germline V gene lookup returns CDR1 SEHNR and CDR2 FQNEAQ (reference sequence). The CDR3 DNA reads TGTGCCAGCAGCCTCCGACAGGGTCTGGCCGAAGCTTTCTTT. It yields the protein CASSLRQGLAEAFF.

Regarding this clone: Distinct nucleotide sequences in the sample also encode this CDR3. The V gene is TRBV6-5, the J gene TRBJ2-2; the D is unclear. Trimming cost V 2 bases and J 2 bases, with 6 bases left between them. Germline V gene lookup returns CDR1 MNHEY and CDR2 SVGAGI. The CDR3 is 14 amino acids. The CDR3 sequence is CASSYGGNTGELFF. CDR3 DNA sequence: TGTGCCAGCAGTTACGGCGGTAACACCGGGGAGCTGTTTTTT.

This chain uses TRBV4-1 with TRBJ1-2; 7 bases are a match to TRBD1. The V and J ends lost 0 bases and 6 bases, in that order; junction bases with no gene match: 13. The CDR3 consists of 17 residues. Germline V gives CDR1 MGHRA, CDR2 YSYEKL. CDR3 nucleotide sequence: TGCGCCAGCAGCCAAGATATGTGGGGTCAGGGGGGAGATGGCTACACCTTC. It yields the protein CASSQDMWGQGGDGYTF.